This T cell receptor (beta chain) was obtained from a study of spatial heterogeneity in lung cancer. With 2 bases removed from V and 6 bases from J, the gap between germline ends came to 10 bases. CDR3 length: 14 residues. Per the germline V gene, CDR1 is SEHNR and CDR2 is FQNEAQ (reference sequence). Time point indicated: sample taken at primary tumor resection. MiXCR, run by TCRdb on the 5' RACE reads, gives a single entry per CDR3 protein. Seen here are 30,000 to 45,000 distinct CDR3 sequences, 7.5% observed once, and the top ten hold about 26%. The V call is TRBV7-9, the J call TRBJ1-4; possibly TRBD1 for D (5 bases). The starting material was PBMCs, obtained at surgery. The clonotype comes from a male donor with early-stage non-small cell lung cancer. Written as DNA, the CDR3 is TGTGCCAGCAGCTTAAGTCAGGGCGATGAAAAACTGTTTTTT. Its translation: CASSLSQGDEKLFF.